This T cell receptor beta chain appears in the sequencing data of a study of neoadjuvant anti-PD-1 for oral cavity cancer (dated by TCRdb to about 2021). With regard to the full study: Three to four biweekly doses of nivolumab at 3 mg/kg were mostly administered to patients before curative-intent surgical resection. Under RECIST 1.1, a patient counted as a responder if showing complete response, partial response or stable disease, and as a non-responder if showing progression. A fourth nivolumab dose was given around day 43 to patients without progression, and definitive surgical resection was performed in those patients on days 50-56. There were 12 patients in the parent correlative cohort, and the response rate was around 35%.

The time point label, as the study defines it: after neoadjuvant nivolumab, at surgical resection. The patients had newly diagnosed stage II-IVA oral cavity squamous cell carcinoma and had not received any prior systemic or radiation treatment. The cohort consisted of patients with HPV-negative, locally advanced oral cavity squamous cell carcinoma. Peripheral blood mononuclear cells were analyzed directly and were not maintained or expanded in culture. Samples came from a longitudinal correlative study of a single-arm phase II trial of neoadjuvant nivolumab in oral cavity squamous cell carcinoma. Subject-matched pre- and post-treatment PBMCs and tumors from three responders and three non-responders underwent genomic DNA-based TCRbeta sequencing. Peripheral blood mononuclear cells were collected once before nivolumab treatment and again after treatment, at the time of surgery. Genomic DNA was isolated from PBMCs using the Maxwell RSC DNA from Cells kit.

PBMC libraries used mostly 450 to 500 ng of input genomic DNA for deep sequencing, with six replicates per sample. Following the manufacturer's instructions, the team built TCRbeta libraries using the immunoSEQ hsTCRbeta kit. The completed libraries were mixed into a single pool at 3 nM, then sequenced with an Illumina NovaSeq 6000 S4 flow cell. From the authors' description of their analysis: The immunoSEQ Analyzer handled quality control and preprocessing of the raw data. The analysis was restricted to productive rearrangements, with each unique CDR3 amino acid sequence defining a clonotype. Using the R package tcR, the researchers computed the Gini-Simpson index as their estimate of repertoire clonality. Student's t test was used to compare Gini indices, and Pearson correlation was used to assess associations with tumor size change. The immuneACCESS repertoire file appears here via TCRdb, limited to in-frame rearrangements. These files lack a portion of the clones; in checked studies, under half of the deficit traces to unresolved V genes, and the cause of the others is not known. The V and J calls and clone size are taken from that table; D and trimming were inferred from the DNA. The table for this sample lists roughly 68,000 clones; less than 90% of them were counted only once. The ten most abundant clones make up more than 2.5% of the sample.

Study-wide conclusions, independent of this receptor: Within PBMCs, T cell clonality (Gini index) was significantly higher in non-responders than responders after neoadjuvant nivolumab. The TCR analyses had only a few patients in each response group, and the authors called for validation in larger cohorts. Higher pretreatment blood TCRbeta clonality and lower post-treatment tumor TCRbeta clonality were correlated with higher pretreatment blood Treg/Th17 ratios.

This clone was found a few times. Its antigen has not been determined. It has no much larger one-base neighbor in the sample; base qualities were not kept. The germline V gene gives CDR1 as MGHRA and CDR2 as YSYEKL. V and J lose 1 base and 7 bases, and a span of 17 bases separates them. The CDR3 runs 16 amino acids, cysteine and phenylalanine included. The entry retains the CDR3 DNA only, 48 bases that are in frame from base 1. The chain was built from TRBV4-1 and TRBJ1-5; 6 matching bases give a weak D call of TRBD1. This receptor was obtained from a person aged 35-80 years with oral cavity squamous cell carcinoma. This specimen consisted of PBMCs, obtained after nivolumab (anti-PD-1) treatment. In nucleotides, the sequence is TGCGCCAGCAGCCAAGCCTATACAGGGCTGGGGCAGCCCCAGCATTTT. Its protein is CASSQAYTGLGQPQHF.